This TCR beta chain derives from a study of blood T cell repertoires in COVID-19. Background on the study: Italy, Spain and the United States were the sources of the convalescent and acute COVID-19 samples. The cDNA or gDNA used as material had been derived from T cells, B-cell-depleted T cells, or PBMCs.

Trimming left V 6 bases short and J 0 bases short, with 12 bases between. Germline V CDR1 and CDR2: MNHEY, SVGAGI. The CDR3 runs 15 residues. TCRdb's copy holds only in-frame clones and misses some; the assay was immunoSEQ multiplex PCR. The sample consists of 150,000 to 200,000 clones, 70% to 90% of them appearing once. The sequenced sample consisted of peripheral blood. The chain joins TRBV6-5 to TRBJ2-4; D may be TRBD1 (5 bases). The sequence derives from a person aged 70 to 79 with COVID-19, enrolled during active disease. CDR3: CASSPVGLAKNIQYF. DNA of the CDR3: TGTGCCAGCAGCCCCGTGGGGCTAGCCAAAAACATTCAGTACTTC.